Following are 5 T cell receptor beta chains from one sample sequenced in a study of technical replicates of blood from a few donors. Data came from immunoSEQ multiplex PCR; TCRdb stores just in-frame clones and leaves some out. The repertoire holds approximately 85,000 clones, with around 94% as singletons. Sequenced input: T cells isolated from PBMCs. These receptor sequences come from a human donor in good health.

Details on this clone: At the DNA level, this CDR3 is encoded by other sequences in the same sample as well. CDR3 amino acids: CASSYSASSGNTIYF. The CDR3 DNA is TGTGCCAGCAGTTACTCAGCGAGCTCTGGAAACACCATATATTTT. The chain links TRBV6-5 to TRBJ1-3; D is undetermined. The CDR3 contains 15 residues. V gave up 0 bases and J gave up 0 bases, with 6 bases separating them. CDR1 MNHEY and CDR2 SVGAGI come from the germline V gene.

The J gene is TRBJ2-7, the V gene TRBV4-1, with 9 bases identical to TRBD2. The CDR3 totals 21 residues. The germline gives CDR1 MGHRA, CDR2 YSYEKL. Losses at the gene ends were 0 bases for V and 3 bases for J; bases not matched to a gene: 21. The CDR3 bases are TGCGCCAGCAGCCAAGACCCCCGACGGGCGGGAGGGCCGCGGAGGGACTACGAGCAGTACTTC. It is translated as CASSQDPRRAGGPRRDYEQYF.

This clone was counted a single time. The CDR3 loop is CASSYHSGGGNEQFF. The CDR3 nucleotides read TGTGCCAGCAGTTACCATAGCGGGGGGGGCAATGAGCAGTTCTTC. The chain carries TRBV6-5 and TRBJ2-1; 11 bases line up with TRBD2. Germline V gene lookup returns CDR1 MNHEY and CDR2 SVGAGI. This CDR3 has 15 amino acids. The V gene end was trimmed by 2 bases and the J gene end by 6 bases; junction bases not matched to a gene: 3.

This clone was recorded only once. The chain carries TRBV7-8 and TRBJ2-4, with D possibly being TRBD1 (5 bases). CDR3 length: 13 residues. In germline, CDR1 is SGHVS, CDR2 FQNEAQ. V lost 3 bases and J lost 3, with 6 bases in between. CDR3 DNA sequence: TGTGCCAGCAGCTTTGACAGCAAAAACATTCAGTACTTC. Its translation is CASSFDSKNIQYF.

V usage is TRBV7-9 and J usage is TRBJ1-2; 10 positions match TRBD1. This CDR3 is 16 amino acids long. Germline V gene data show CDR1 as SEHNR and CDR2 as FQNEAQ (reference sequence). After removal of 5 bases from V and 8 bases from J, the junction contained 14 bases not matched to a gene. The CDR3 spells CASSPKTGQGERGYTF. As DNA, the CDR3 is TGTGCCAGCAGCCCAAAGACCGGACAGGGGGAGCGGGGCTACACCTTC.